This T cell receptor (beta chain) was captured in a study of blood T cell repertoires in COVID-19. The wider study: Collection of acute and convalescent COVID-19 samples took place in the United States, Italy and Spain. Sources were T cells, B-cell-depleted T cells, or PBMCs; the material itself was cDNA or gDNA.

This clone was seen a single time. Germline CDR1 KGHSH, CDR2 LQKENI. The J segment lost 2 bases and the V segment lost 0 bases, leaving 11 bases of the junction unmatched. The CDR3 contains 18 residues. Sequencing used immunoSEQ multiplex PCR; TCRdb keeps in-frame clones, though not all of them. Of 270,000 or so clones listed, 81% are singletons. The receptor was derived from a woman in her fifties or sixties with active or convalescent COVID-19. The J gene is TRBJ2-3, the V gene TRBV18; 7 bases line up with TRBD2. Specimen: peripheral blood. CDR3 sequence (DNA): TGTGCCAGCTCACCACCGTGGTCTAGCGGAGATTTCACAGATACGCAGTATTTT. This encodes CASSPPWSSGDFTDTQYF.